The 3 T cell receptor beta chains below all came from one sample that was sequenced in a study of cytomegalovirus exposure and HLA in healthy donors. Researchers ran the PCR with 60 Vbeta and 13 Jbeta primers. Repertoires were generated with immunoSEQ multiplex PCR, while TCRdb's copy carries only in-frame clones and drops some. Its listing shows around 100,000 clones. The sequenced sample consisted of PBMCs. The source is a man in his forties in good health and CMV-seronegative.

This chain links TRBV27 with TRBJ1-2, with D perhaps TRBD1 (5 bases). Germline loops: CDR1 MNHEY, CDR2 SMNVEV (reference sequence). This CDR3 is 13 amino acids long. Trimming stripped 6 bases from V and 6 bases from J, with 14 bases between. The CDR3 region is CASSPGYMDGYTF. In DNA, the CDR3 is TGTGCCAGCAGCCCAGGGTATATGGATGGCTACACCTTC.

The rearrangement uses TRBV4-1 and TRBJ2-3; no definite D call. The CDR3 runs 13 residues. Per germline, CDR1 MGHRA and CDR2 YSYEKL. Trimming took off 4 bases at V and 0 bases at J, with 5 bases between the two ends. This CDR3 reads CASSLTSTDTQYF. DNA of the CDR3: TGCGCCAGCAGCCTGACAAGCACAGATACGCAGTATTTT.

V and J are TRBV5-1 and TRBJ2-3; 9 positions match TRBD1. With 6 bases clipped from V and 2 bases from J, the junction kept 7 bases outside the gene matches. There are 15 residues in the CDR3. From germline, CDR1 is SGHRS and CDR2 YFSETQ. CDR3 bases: TGCGCCAGCATCCCCGGGACAGGGTACACAGATACGCAGTATTTT. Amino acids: CASIPGTGYTDTQYF. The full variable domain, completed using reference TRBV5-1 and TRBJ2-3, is KAGVTQTPRYLIKTRGQQVTLSCSPISGHRSVSWYQQTPGQGLQFLFEYFSETQRNKGNFPGRFSGRQFSNSRSEMNVSTLELGDSALYLCASIPGTGYTDTQYFGPGTRLTVL.